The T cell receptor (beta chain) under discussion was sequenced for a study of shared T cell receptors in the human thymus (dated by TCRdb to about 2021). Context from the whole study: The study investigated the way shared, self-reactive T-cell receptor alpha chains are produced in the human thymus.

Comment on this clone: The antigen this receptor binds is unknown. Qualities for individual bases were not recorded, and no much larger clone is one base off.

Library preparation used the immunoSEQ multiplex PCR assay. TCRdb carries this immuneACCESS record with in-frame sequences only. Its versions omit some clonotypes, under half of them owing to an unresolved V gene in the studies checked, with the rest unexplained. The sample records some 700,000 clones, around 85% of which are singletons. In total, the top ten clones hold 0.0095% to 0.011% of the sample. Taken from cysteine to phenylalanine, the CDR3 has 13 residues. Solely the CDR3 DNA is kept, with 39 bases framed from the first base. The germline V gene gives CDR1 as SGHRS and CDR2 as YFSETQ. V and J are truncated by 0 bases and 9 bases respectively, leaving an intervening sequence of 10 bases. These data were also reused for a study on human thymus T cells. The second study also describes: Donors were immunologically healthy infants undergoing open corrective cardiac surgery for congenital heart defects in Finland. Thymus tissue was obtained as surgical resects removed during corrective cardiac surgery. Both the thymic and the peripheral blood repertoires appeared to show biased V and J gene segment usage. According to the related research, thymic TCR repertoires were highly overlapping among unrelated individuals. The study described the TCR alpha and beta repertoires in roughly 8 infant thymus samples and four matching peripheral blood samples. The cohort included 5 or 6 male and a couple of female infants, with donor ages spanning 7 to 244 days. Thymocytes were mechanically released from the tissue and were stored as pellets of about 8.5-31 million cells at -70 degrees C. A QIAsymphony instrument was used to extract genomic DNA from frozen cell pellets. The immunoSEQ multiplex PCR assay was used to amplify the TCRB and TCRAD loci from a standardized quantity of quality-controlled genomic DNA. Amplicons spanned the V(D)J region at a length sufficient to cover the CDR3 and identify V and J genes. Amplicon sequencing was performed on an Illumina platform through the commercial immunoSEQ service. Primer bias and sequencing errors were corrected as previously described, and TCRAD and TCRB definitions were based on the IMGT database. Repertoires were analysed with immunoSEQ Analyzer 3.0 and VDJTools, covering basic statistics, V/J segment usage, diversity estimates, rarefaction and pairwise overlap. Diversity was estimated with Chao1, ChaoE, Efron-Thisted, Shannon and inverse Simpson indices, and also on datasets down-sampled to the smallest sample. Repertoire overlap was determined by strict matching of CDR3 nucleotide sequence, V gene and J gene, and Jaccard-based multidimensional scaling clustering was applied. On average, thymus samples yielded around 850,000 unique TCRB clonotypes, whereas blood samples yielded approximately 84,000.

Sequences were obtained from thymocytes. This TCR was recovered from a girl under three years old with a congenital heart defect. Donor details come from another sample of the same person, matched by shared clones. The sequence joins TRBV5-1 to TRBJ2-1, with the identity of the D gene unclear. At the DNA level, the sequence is TGCGCCAGCAGCTTGGTACCGAGTGGTGAGCAGTTCTTC. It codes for CASSLVPSGEQFF.